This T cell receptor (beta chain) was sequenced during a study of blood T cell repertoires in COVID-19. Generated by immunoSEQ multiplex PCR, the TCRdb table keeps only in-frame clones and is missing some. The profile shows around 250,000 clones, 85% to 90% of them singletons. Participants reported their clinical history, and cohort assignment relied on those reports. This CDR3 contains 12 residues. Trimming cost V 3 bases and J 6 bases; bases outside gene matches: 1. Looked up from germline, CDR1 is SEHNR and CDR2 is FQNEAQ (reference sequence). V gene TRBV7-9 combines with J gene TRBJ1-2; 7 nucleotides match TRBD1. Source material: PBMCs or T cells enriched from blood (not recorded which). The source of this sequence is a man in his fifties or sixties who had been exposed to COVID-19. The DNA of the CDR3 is TGTGCCAGCAGCTTCACAGGGGATGGCTACACCTTC. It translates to CASSFTGDGYTF.